The present T cell receptor (beta chain) was sequenced within a study of OX40 agonist ivuxolimab in advanced cancers. About the research overall: An agonistic anti-OX40 (CD134) antibody, ivuxolimab, was used to treat the patients.

This clone has a single count. The method was immunoSEQ multiplex PCR; TCRdb's version includes in-frame clones alone and lacks a portion of them. The sample contains more than 75,000 clones, around nine tenths of which appear only once. CDR1 and CDR2 from the germline V gene are MNHEY and SMNVEV (reference sequence). Trimming pared 7 bases from V and 5 bases from J, leaving 12 bases between. The CDR3 loop spans 13 amino acids. The gene calls are TRBV27 and TRBJ2-1, with D maybe TRBD1 (6 bases). The specimen was CD4+ or CD8+ T cells sorted from blood, collected in a trial of the OX40 agonist ivuxolimab. This clonotype was obtained from an adult with an advanced solid tumor such as melanoma, head and neck, liver or kidney cancer. The CDR3, as DNA: TGTGCCAGCACGAACAGGGCAAACAATGAGCAGTTCTTC. It encodes CASTNRANNEQFF.